This T cell receptor (beta chain) comes out of a study of T-cell reconstitution after alpha-beta-depleted transplantation in children. The CDR3 spans 14 residues. The V segment lost 0 bases and the J segment 8 bases; nucleotides outside the gene matches: 6. Germline V gene lookup returns CDR1 SGHRS and CDR2 YFSETQ. Unique molecular identifiers were used to barcode this TCRbeta library. TCRdb re-analysed the PCR reads in MiXCR, keeping a single row per CDR3 protein. The data show 250,000 to 350,000 distinct CDR3 sequences, 23% seen once. This clonotype occurred many times. This chain links TRBV5-1 with TRBJ2-3, with TRBD2 matching over 7 bases. This TCR derives from a male patient between 10 and 17 years old who had a stem cell transplant for acute lymphoblastic leukemia, so the T cells may come from the graft donor. Sequencing was performed on PBMCs, mostly from graft donor cells, taken 180 days after TCRalphabeta/CD19-depleted stem cell transplant. The CDR3 loop reads CASSLGGRVGTQYF. The CDR3 DNA sequence: TGCGCCAGCAGCTTGGGCGGGAGAGTTGGTACGCAGTATTTT.